The 19 T cell receptor beta chains given below trace back to one sample, sequenced in a study of blood T cell repertoires in COVID-19. Sequenced by immunoSEQ multiplex PCR; TCRdb stores in-frame clones only, minus some. The sample contains about 350,000 clones, roughly 87% of which appear only once. Specimen: PBMCs or T cells enriched from blood (not recorded which). The receptors originated from a young woman who had recovered from COVID-19.

The rearrangement links TRBV29-1 to TRBJ2-7; TRBD1 aligns across 7 bases. This CDR3 has 15 residues. The V gene end was trimmed by 5 bases and the J gene end by 0 bases; junction bases not matched to a gene: 10. Per the germline V gene, CDR1 is SQVTM and CDR2 is ANQGSEA. The CDR3 sequence is CSVSPRQGLSYEQYF. Here the CDR3 DNA reads TGCAGCGTTTCTCCCCGACAGGGCCTCTCCTACGAGCAGTACTTC.

J is TRBJ1-4 and V is TRBV7-2, with TRBD1 as a possible D gene (6 bases). Germline values: CDR1 SGHTA, CDR2 FQGNSA. Trimming removed 5 bases from V and 7 bases from J, with 17 bases in between. The CDR3 consists of 15 residues. Written as DNA, the CDR3 is TGTGCCAGCAGCCTCATGATGTTAGGGGGTGAAAAACTGTTTTTT. It translates to CASSLMMLGGEKLFF.

This clone has just one count. The chain joins TRBV5-4 to TRBJ2-1, with TRBD2 matching 7 bases. CDR1 is SGHNT and CDR2 is YYREEE in the germline V gene (reference sequence). The CDR3 contains 16 residues. The V gene end was trimmed by 2 bases and the J gene end by 3 bases; junction bases not matched to a gene: 8. The CDR3 DNA is TGTGCCAGCAGCTTCCCTCTAGCGGATTTCTACAATGAGCAGTTCTTC. It codes for CASSFPLADFYNEQFF.

The rearrangement uses TRBV7-9 and TRBJ1-2; no firm D call. CDR3 length: 12 amino acids. Looked up from germline, CDR1 is SEHNR and CDR2 is FQNEAQ (reference sequence). The germline V and J ends were trimmed by 1 base and 8 bases, with 8 bases remaining between them. DNA for the CDR3: TGTGCCAGCAGCTTAGAAGTACGGGGCTACACCTTC. Residues: CASSLEVRGYTF.

V is TRBV11-2 and J is TRBJ2-5; 9 positions agree with TRBD1. J gave up 2 bases and V 1 base, and 2 bases lay outside the gene matches. This CDR3 has 15 amino acids. Germline V CDR1 and CDR2: SGHAT, FQNNGV. The CDR3: CASSLGDREQETQYF. The DNA for the CDR3 is TGTGCCAGCAGCTTAGGGGACAGGGAACAAGAGACCCAGTACTTC.

The rearrangement joins TRBV3-1 (or the pseudogene TRBV3-2) to TRBJ1-1; D not resolved. Germline values: CDR1 LGHDT, CDR2 YNNKEL (reference sequence). The CDR3 is made up of 16 amino acids. V was pared by 0 bases and J by 2 bases, with 13 bases between. The chain's CDR3 is CASSQDPGFDNTEAFF. CDR3 coding DNA: TGTGCCAGCAGCCAAGATCCCGGGTTTGATAACACTGAAGCTTTCTTT.

This sequence joins TRBV10-3 and TRBJ2-5; D is unclear. This CDR3 has 15 residues. Trimming pared 3 bases from V and 2 bases from J, leaving 13 bases between. Germline V gives CDR1 ENHRY, CDR2 SYGVKD. The CDR3 DNA reads as TGTGCCATCAGTGATTCCAGACAACGACAAGAGACCCAGTACTTC. It translates to CAISDSRQRQETQYF.

The rearrangement uses TRBV23-1 and TRBJ1-5; 8 nucleotides agree with TRBD1. TRBV23-1 is known as an ORF, though its function is uncertain. The CDR3 length is 17 residues. V lost 3 bases to trimming and J lost 7 bases; unmatched junction nucleotides: 14. For the CDR3, the DNA is TGCGCCAGCAGTCACTTAAGGACAGGGTTTGGCTGCCAGCCCCAGCATTTT. Translated: CASSHLRTGFGCQPQHF.

This chain uses TRBV5-1 with TRBJ2-3, with a tentative D call TRBD1 (5 bases). The ends were cut back, 4 bases at V and 0 bases at J, with 9 bases in the middle. Germline V gene data show CDR1 as SGHRS and CDR2 as YFSETQ. CDR3 length: 14 residues. CDR3 DNA: TGCGCCAGCAGCACGACAGCTAGCACAGATACGCAGTATTTT. Its translation is CASSTTASTDTQYF.

This clone was recorded once. The chain has TRBV4-3 and TRBJ1-1; a weak D match, TRBD1 (5 bases). The germline V gene encodes CDR1 LGHNA and CDR2 YSLEER. Trimming took off 3 bases at V and 4 bases at J, with 15 bases between the two ends. The CDR3 extends over 15 amino acids. In nucleotides, the CDR3 is TGCGCCAGCAGCCACGGGGGGTCCGCAGGCACTGAAGCTTTCTTT. Protein sequence: CASSHGGSAGTEAFF.

The chain links TRBV5-1 to TRBJ2-1; no firm D call. Trimming left V 0 bases short and J 2 bases short, with 9 bases between. Germline V gives CDR1 SGHRS, CDR2 YFSETQ. CDR3 length equals 15 residues. CDR3 coding DNA: TGCGCCAGCAGCTTGGCCCCGGGTGCCTACAATGAGCAGTTCTTC. As protein: CASSLAPGAYNEQFF. The complete variable domain, with remaining parts taken from reference TRBV5-1 and TRBJ2-1, reads KAGVTQTPRYLIKTRGQQVTLSCSPISGHRSVSWYQQTPGQGLQFLFEYFSETQRNKGNFPGRFSGRQFSNSRSEMNVSTLELGDSALYLCASSLAPGAYNEQFFGPGTRLTVL.

This rearrangement joins TRBV6-6 to TRBJ1-5, with TRBD1 identical over 9 bases. This CDR3 contains 14 residues. V lost 5 bases, J lost 5 bases, and 4 bases stayed unmatched. CDR1 and CDR2 from the germline V gene are MNHNY and SVGAGI (reference sequence). The CDR3 reads CASSPQGADQPQHF. The CDR3 DNA is TGTGCCAGCAGTCCACAGGGGGCGGATCAGCCCCAGCATTTT.

This chain joins TRBV5-1 and TRBJ1-1; the D gene is possibly TRBD1 (6 bases). The V end lost 1 base, the J end lost 5 bases, and 12 bases lay between the germline ends. CDR3 length: 14 residues. Germline V lookup: CDR1 SGHRS, CDR2 YFSETQ. This chain's CDR3 is CASSLTGLRTEAFF. The DNA for the CDR3 is TGCGCCAGCAGCTTGACAGGGCTAAGGACTGAAGCTTTCTTT.

This clone appeared once. This chain uses TRBV6-5 with TRBJ2-1; 12 bases are shared with TRBD2. Germline CDR1 and CDR2: MNHEY and SVGAGI. V was clipped by 5 bases and J by 6 bases; unmatched bases: 5. This CDR3 contains 15 residues. CDR3 protein: CASSLAGGTGNEQFF. The CDR3 DNA reads as TGTGCCAGCAGTCTAGCGGGGGGGACGGGCAATGAGCAGTTCTTC.

The gene calls are TRBV4-2 and TRBJ1-2; TRBD1 matches at 7 bases. The V gene end was trimmed by 3 bases and the J gene end by 1 base; junction bases not matched to a gene: 8. This CDR3 is built from 16 residues. The germline V gene encodes CDR1 LGHNA and CDR2 YNFKEQ. The CDR3 DNA sequence: TGTGCCAGCAGCCACAGACAGGGCGGCGATAACTATGGCTACACCTTC. It specifies CASSHRQGGDNYGYTF.

V gene TRBV10-2 combines with J gene TRBJ2-3; tentatively, D is TRBD2 (6 bases). Deletions cut 0 bases from V and 3 bases from J, with 10 bases between. This CDR3 is 15 amino acids long. Germline V gene lookup returns CDR1 WSHSY and CDR2 SAAADI. The DNA for the CDR3 is TGCGCCAGCAGTGAGTCGGCGGGGTCAACAGATACGCAGTATTTT. This gives the protein CASSESAGSTDTQYF.

The chain combines TRBV4-2 with TRBJ2-3, with D perhaps matching TRBD2 (6 bases). V was clipped by 0 bases and J by 1 base, with 17 bases between them. Germline V gene lookup returns CDR1 LGHNA and CDR2 YNFKEQ. This CDR3 has 18 residues. The CDR3 sequence is CASSQEAPSSGRTDTQYF. The CDR3 nucleotides are TGTGCCAGCAGCCAAGAGGCACCGAGTAGCGGCCGCACAGATACGCAGTATTTT.

The CDR3: CASSRGGSGETQYF. As DNA, the CDR3 is TGCGCCAGCAGCCGAGGGGGCAGCGGAGAGACCCAGTACTTC. V gene TRBV4-1 combines with J gene TRBJ2-5; TRBD1 agrees at 7 bases. The ends lost 4 bases at V and 4 bases at J; junction bases unmatched: 6. Germline lookup yields CDR1 MGHRA and CDR2 YSYEKL. This CDR3 has 14 residues.

This rearrangement joins TRBV18 to TRBJ2-7; the D gene is possibly TRBD2 (6 bases). Trimming removed 3 bases at V and 0 bases at J, with 12 bases between. The CDR3 is made up of 15 amino acids. Germline V gene data show CDR1 as KGHSH and CDR2 as LQKENI. The chain's CDR3 is CASSPGRGNSYEQYF. Written as DNA, the CDR3 is TGTGCCAGCTCACCCGGCCGGGGGAACTCCTACGAGCAGTACTTC.